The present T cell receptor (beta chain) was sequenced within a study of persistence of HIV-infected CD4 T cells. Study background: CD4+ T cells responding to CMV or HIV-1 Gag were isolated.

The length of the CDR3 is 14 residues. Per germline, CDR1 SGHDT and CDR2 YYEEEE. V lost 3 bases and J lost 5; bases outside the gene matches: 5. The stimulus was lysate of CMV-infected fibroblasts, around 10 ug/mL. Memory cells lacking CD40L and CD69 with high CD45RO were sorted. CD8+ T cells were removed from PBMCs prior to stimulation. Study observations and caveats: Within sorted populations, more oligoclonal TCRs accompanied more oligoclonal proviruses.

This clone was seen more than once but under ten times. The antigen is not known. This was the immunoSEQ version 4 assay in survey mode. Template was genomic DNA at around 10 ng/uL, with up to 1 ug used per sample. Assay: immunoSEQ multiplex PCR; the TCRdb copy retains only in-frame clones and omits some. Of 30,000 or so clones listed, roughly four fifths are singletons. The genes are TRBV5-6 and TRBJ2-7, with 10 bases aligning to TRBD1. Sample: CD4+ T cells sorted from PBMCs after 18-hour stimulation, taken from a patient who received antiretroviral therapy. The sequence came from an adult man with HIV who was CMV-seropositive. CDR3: CASSWGQGMHEQYF. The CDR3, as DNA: TGTGCCAGCAGCTGGGGACAGGGGATGCACGAGCAGTACTTC.